This T cell receptor beta chain was recovered during a study of blood T cell repertoires in COVID-19. Background on the study: Sites across the United States, Italy and Spain contributed samples from acute and convalescent COVID-19.

Original methodology: Reference gene primers were amplified, and this amplification served to estimate nucleated cell counts. The protocol was immunoSEQ multiplex PCR, while the TCRdb copy is restricted to in-frame clones and leaves out a portion. The DNA was the basis for D and trimming; V, J and clone size are from that table. This table holds roughly 190,000 clones, approximately 86% found once. The study recruited people aged about 18 to 89 years across about 25 US areas. The sequencing sample was made of PBMCs or T cells enriched from blood (not recorded which). The TCR comes from a woman aged 55-70 years with acute COVID-19.

The CDR3 DNA reads TGCGCCAGCAGCGCCACGGGGGCGAACACCGGGGAGCTGTTTTTT. It specifies CASSATGANTGELFF. This chain connects TRBV5-1 to TRBJ2-2; D may be TRBD2 (6 bases). From germline, CDR1 is SGHRS and CDR2 YFSETQ. The length of the CDR3 is 15 residues. The germline V and J ends were trimmed by 4 bases and 0 bases, with 10 bases remaining between them.